The 17 T cell receptor beta chains below come from one sample, sequenced in a study of Graves' ophthalmopathy and Graves' hyperthyroidism (dated by TCRdb to the late 2010s). Instrument used: Illumina HiSeq 2000. For repertoire sequencing, the TCR beta CDR3 regions were amplified from RNA transcripts. HTBI primers and the Qiagen OneStep RT-PCR kit were used in a first-round RT-PCR, which was followed by a second-round multiplex PCR, size selection and purification. Using fastp trimming at Q25 and MiXCR clonotype assembly, TCRdb reanalyzed the public sequencing data and kept in-frame beta chains. Rows are unified per CDR3 protein, each entry keeping the most common DNA and genes. Across this sample there are 200,000 to 300,000 distinct CDR3 sequences, with around 50% seen only once. Roughly 50% of the sample is taken by the ten largest. Sample: peripheral blood. Receptors originate from an adult man with Graves' ophthalmopathy.

V gene TRBV10-3 combines with J gene TRBJ2-2; no definite D call. V lost 10 bases, J lost 1 base, and 13 bases lay in between. Germline V gene lookup returns CDR1 ENHRY and CDR2 SYGVKD. The CDR3 has 14 residues. This CDR3 is CASIVRVNTGELFF. DNA for the CDR3: TGTGCCAGCATTGTTCGAGTGAACACCGGGGAGCTGTTTTTT.

CDR3: CASSQAGLVYEQYF. The CDR3 DNA is TGTGCCAGCAGCCAAGCGGGACTAGTCTACGAGCAGTACTTC. The genes are TRBV4-2 and TRBJ2-7; 8 bases are shared with TRBD2. J was trimmed by 3 bases and V by 1 base; bases with no gene match: 2. This CDR3 comprises 14 residues. Germline lookup yields CDR1 LGHNA and CDR2 YNFKEQ.

This clonotype was observed a handful of times. The chain joins TRBV29-1 to TRBJ2-7; possibly TRBD1 for D (5 bases). Per the germline V gene, CDR1 is SQVTM and CDR2 is ANQGSEA. The CDR3 has 11 amino acids. Trimming left V 5 bases short and J 4 bases short, with 9 bases between. The DNA of the CDR3 is TGCAGCGTTCGGGCAGGGTACGAGCAGTACTTC. Its protein is CSVRAGYEQYF.

The rearrangement joins TRBV5-8 to TRBJ2-5; 8 nucleotides align to TRBD2. The length of the CDR3 is 15 residues. V shed 2 bases and J 0 bases; nucleotides not matched to a gene: 3. CDR1 and CDR2 from the germline V gene are SGHTS and YDEGEE. The CDR3, as DNA: TGTGCCAGCAGCTTAGCTAGCGGGCACCAAGAGACCCAGTACTTC. Encoded protein: CASSLASGHQETQYF.

The chain links TRBV7-9 to TRBJ2-6, with D unclear. CDR1 SEHNR and CDR2 FQNEAQ come from the germline V gene (reference sequence). The CDR3 extends over 15 amino acids. V was clipped by 3 bases and J by 0 bases, with 6 bases between them. CDR3 in amino acids: CASSLVVSGANVLTF. CDR3 in DNA: TGTGCCAGCAGCTTGGTTGTCTCTGGGGCCAACGTCCTGACTTTC.

The V and J genes are TRBV20-1 and TRBJ1-1, with D unresolved. The CDR3 totals 13 residues. Germline CDR1 DFQATT, CDR2 SNEGSKA (reference sequence). CDR3: CRIAGGPNTEAFF. CDR3 DNA sequence: TGCAGGATCGCTGGCGGACCGAACACTGAAGCTTTCTTT.

A few counts support this clonotype. The J gene is TRBJ2-2, the V gene TRBV24-1, with 11 bases fitting TRBD1. The CDR3 runs 19 residues. Germline V gene sequence: CDR1 KGHDR, CDR2 SFDVKD. J gave up 7 bases and V 1 base, and 13 bases lay outside the gene matches. CDR3: CATSDLRTGGASVSGELFF. CDR3 DNA: TGTGCCACCAGTGATTTACGGACAGGGGGCGCATCGGTCAGCGGGGAGCTGTTTTTT.

The CDR3 DNA is TGCGCCACCATGTCCGAGCGGGGAGAAGCTTTCTTT. It is translated as CATMSERGEAFF. The J gene is TRBJ1-1, the V gene TRBV5-1; D ambiguous. The CDR3 runs 12 residues. Germline assignment: CDR1 SGHRS and CDR2 YFSETQ. Trimming removed 9 bases at V and 8 bases at J, with 17 bases between.

There are a few counts of this clonotype. CDR3 DNA: TGTGCCAGCAGCTTAGACTGGGGGTTAACTGAAGCTTTCTTT. Protein: CASSLDWGLTEAFF. The rearrangement links TRBV7-9 to TRBJ1-1, with a possible D match to TRBD1 (5 bases). This CDR3 region has 14 residues. Trimming pared 1 base from V and 5 bases from J, leaving 11 bases between. CDR1 and CDR2 from the germline V gene are SEHNR and FQNEAQ (reference sequence).

V gene TRBV28 combines with J gene TRBJ2-7; TRBD2 might be the D (5 bases). This CDR3 region has 13 residues. The V end was cut by 8 bases, the J end by 0 bases, with 11 bases between. The germline gives CDR1 MDHEN, CDR2 SYDVKM. As DNA, the CDR3 is TGTGCCAGCCTAGCAGGTAGCTCCTACGAGCAGTACTTC. It translates to CASLAGSSYEQYF.

On this clonotype: The junction differs from germline at one of its ends, possibly a read error. The V gene is TRBV29-1, the J gene TRBJ2-7; D not resolved. CDR1 is SQVTM, CDR2 ANQGSEA, per germline. The CDR3 runs 11 residues. The CDR3 DNA is TGCAGCGCCTACTTATACTACGAGCGGTACTTC. Encoded protein: CSAYLYYERYF.

V usage is TRBV5-8 and J usage is TRBJ1-4; D gene uncertain. CDR1 and CDR2 from the germline V gene are SGHTS and YDEGEE. Trimming left V 6 bases short and J 5 bases short, with 14 bases between. This CDR3 contains 14 residues. The CDR3: CASTVRGGNEKLFF. The CDR3 nucleotides read TGTGCCAGCACCGTACGAGGTGGGAATGAAAAACTGTTTTTT.

The chain combines TRBV24-1 with TRBJ1-5; 12 positions match TRBD1. Germline values: CDR1 KGHDR, CDR2 SFDVKD. The CDR3 runs to 16 residues. The V and J ends lost 11 bases and 4 bases, in that order; junction bases with no gene match: 11. In DNA, the CDR3 is TGTGCCAGCGGGGATCCGGGACAGGGGGCGAATCAGCCCCAGCATTTT. As protein: CASGDPGQGANQPQHF.

In its sample, this clonotype was seen once. The chain is built from TRBV20-1 and TRBJ1-5, with 8 bases that match TRBD1. The CDR3 runs 14 residues. The germline gives CDR1 DFQATT, CDR2 SNEGSKA (reference sequence). The V segment lost 5 bases and the J segment 4 bases; nucleotides outside the gene matches: 7. The CDR3 DNA sequence: TGCAGTGCTTATGGACAGGGTGGAAATCAGCCCCAGCATTTT. Translating gives CSAYGQGGNQPQHF.

The chain combines TRBV9 with TRBJ1-2, with D possibly matching TRBD1 (6 bases). This CDR3 comprises 14 residues. Germline CDR1 reads SGDLS; CDR2 reads YYNGEE. The V and J ends lost 4 bases and 8 bases respectively, with 18 bases between them. The CDR3 DNA is TGTGCCAGCAGCCAAGATAATACAGGGCGCGGCTACACCTTC. Translation gives CASSQDNTGRGYTF.

The chain combines TRBV20-1 with TRBJ2-7; D may match TRBD1 or TRBD2 (6 bases each). The CDR3 runs to 15 residues. CDR1 is DFQATT, CDR2 SNEGSKA, per germline (reference sequence). Trimming took 6 bases from V and 2 from J, leaving 20 bases between them. The CDR3 is CSASGAWKGTYEQYF. The CDR3 coding sequence is TGCAGTGCGTCGGGGGCGTGGAAAGGTACCTACGAGCAGTACTTC.

CDR3 sequence (DNA): TGTGCCAGCAGCTGTGGACAGGGCGCCGGGGAGCTGTTTTTT. Translation gives CASSCGQGAGELFF. V and J are TRBV11-1 and TRBJ2-2; 8 bases line up with TRBD1. This CDR3 spans 14 amino acids. CDR1 is SGHAT and CDR2 is FQDESV in the germline V gene (reference sequence). Trimming took 4 bases from V and 6 from J; bases not matched to a gene: 4.